A single sample is the source of the 16 T cell receptor beta chains below, sequenced in a study of blood T cell repertoires in COVID-19. Sequencing was performed with immunoSEQ multiplex PCR; in TCRdb, only in-frame clones are kept and a portion is missing. In the table there are about 280,000 clones, around 85% of which are singletons. Sequencing used peripheral blood. These receptors originate from a man in his fifties with active or convalescent COVID-19.

J is TRBJ2-7 and V is TRBV3-1 (or the pseudogene TRBV3-2), with a tentative D call TRBD1 (6 bases). V dropped 4 bases and J dropped 2 bases, with 21 bases sitting between them. This CDR3 contains 17 residues. CDR1 and CDR2 from the germline V gene are LGHDT and YNNKEL (reference sequence). The CDR3 nucleotides are TGTGCCAGCAGCCCAATCAACCGGGCAGGGGTTACCTACGAGCAGTACTTC. It translates to CASSPINRAGVTYEQYF.

This chain links TRBV6-5 with TRBJ2-1; tentatively, D is TRBD2 (5 bases). The CDR3 is made up of 16 amino acids. Trimming shortened V by 0 bases and J by 7 bases, and 16 bases separated the two germline ends. CDR1 and CDR2 from the germline V gene are MNHEY and SVGAGI. The CDR3 here is CASSYSKGEVTNEQFF. The DNA of the CDR3 is TGTGCCAGCAGTTACTCAAAGGGAGAGGTAACAAATGAGCAGTTCTTC.

The rearrangement uses TRBV9 and TRBJ2-3; 9 nucleotides align to TRBD2. Trimming at V came to 3 bases and at J to 6 bases, leaving 5 bases not matched to a gene. The CDR3 has 14 residues. Germline CDR1 SGDLS, CDR2 YYNGEE. Here the CDR3 reads CASSDSGSGDTQYF. CDR3 nucleotides: TGTGCCAGCAGCGATAGCGGGAGTGGCGATACGCAGTATTTT.

The gene calls are TRBV20-1 and TRBJ2-1, with 8 positions matching TRBD2. The CDR3 has 11 residues. V was pared by 3 bases and J by 12 bases, with 4 bases of the junction left unmatched. Germline V gene lookup returns CDR1 DFQATT and CDR2 SNEGSKA (reference sequence). CDR3 sequence reads: CSARTSGGQFF. DNA for the CDR3: TGCAGTGCTAGGACGAGCGGGGGGCAGTTCTTC.

This chain connects TRBV19 to TRBJ2-3; D gene ambiguous. The CDR3 consists of 15 residues. V dropped 3 bases and J dropped 4 bases, with 14 bases sitting between them. Per the germline V gene, CDR1 is LNHDA and CDR2 is SQIVND (reference sequence). The CDR3 is CASSMRREVADTQYF. For the CDR3, the DNA is TGTGCCAGTAGTATGAGGCGCGAAGTAGCAGATACGCAGTATTTT.

The V call is TRBV11-2, the J call TRBJ2-3; 7 bases are shared with TRBD1. After removal of 1 base from V and 1 base from J, the junction contained 2 bases not matched to a gene. Germline assignment: CDR1 SGHAT and CDR2 FQNNGV. This CDR3 spans 15 amino acids. DNA of the CDR3: TGTGCCAGCAGCTTAGGGCAGGGGGGCACAGATACGCAGTATTTT. Its protein product is CASSLGQGGTDTQYF. The variable domain in full, with the rest retrieved from reference TRBV11-2 and TRBJ2-3, is EAGVAQSPRYKIIEKRQSVAFWCNPISGHATLYWYQQILGQGPKLLIQFQNNGVVDDSQLPKDRFSAERLKGVDSTLKIQPAKLEDSAVYLCASSLGQGGTDTQYFGPGTRLTVL.

The chain joins TRBV5-6 to TRBJ1-1; D perhaps matches TRBD1 (5 bases). The CDR3 is made up of 14 amino acids. The ends were cut back, 3 bases at V and 1 base at J, with 10 bases in the middle. The germline gives CDR1 SGHDT, CDR2 YYEEEE. In nucleotides, the CDR3 is TGTGCCAGCAGCTATTTGGGGGGGAACACTGAAGCTTTCTTT. This translates into CASSYLGGNTEAFF. The full variable domain, completed using reference TRBV5-6 and TRBJ1-1, is DAGVTQSPTHLIKTRGQQVTLRCSPKSGHDTVSWYQQALGQGPQFIFQYYEEEERQRGNFPDRFSGHQFPNYSSELNVNALLLGDSALYLCASSYLGGNTEAFFGQGTRLTVV.

The chain combines TRBV28 with TRBJ1-5, with 7 bases that match TRBD1. V lost 2 bases, J lost 4 bases, and 8 bases stayed unmatched. The V gene's germline CDR1 is MDHEN and CDR2 SYDVKM. CDR3 length: 16 amino acids. The CDR3 reads CASSLSTDRSNQPQHF. The DNA for the CDR3 is TGTGCCAGCAGTTTAAGTACGGACAGGTCTAATCAGCCCCAGCATTTT.

The chain carries TRBV19 and TRBJ2-7; 10 bases agree with TRBD2. After removal of 7 bases from V and 4 bases from J, the junction contained 4 bases not matched to a gene. The CDR3 runs to 13 residues. Germline V gene lookup returns CDR1 LNHDA and CDR2 SQIVND (reference sequence). The CDR3 region is CASKAGGGYEQYF. Written as DNA, the CDR3 is TGTGCCAGTAAAGCGGGAGGGGGGTACGAGCAGTACTTC.

This clone was recorded only once. This chain connects TRBV28 to TRBJ2-6, with D perhaps TRBD1 (5 bases). V shed 7 bases and J shed 0 bases, with 13 bases lying between them. Looked up from germline, CDR1 is MDHEN and CDR2 is SYDVKM. The CDR3 covers 16 residues. The CDR3 DNA follows: TGTGCCAGCAAGGGGCACCTCGACTCTGGGGCCAACGTCCTGACTTTC. It is translated as CASKGHLDSGANVLTF.

This chain uses TRBV11-2 with TRBJ2-5, with D possibly TRBD2 on 7 matching bases. CDR3 length: 16 amino acids. Germline V gives CDR1 SGHAT, CDR2 FQNNGV. The V end lost 1 base, the J end lost 4 bases, and 16 bases lay between the germline ends. CDR3 in DNA: TGTGCCAGCAGCTTAGGGGGCGGGGGCTCGGGAGAGACCCAGTACTTC. Translation: CASSLGGGGSGETQYF. The whole variable domain, remainder taken from reference TRBV11-2 and TRBJ2-5, is EAGVAQSPRYKIIEKRQSVAFWCNPISGHATLYWYQQILGQGPKLLIQFQNNGVVDDSQLPKDRFSAERLKGVDSTLKIQPAKLEDSAVYLCASSLGGGGSGETQYFGPGTRLLVL.

The rearrangement joins TRBV12-3 or TRBV12-4 to TRBJ2-7; a weak D match, TRBD1 (6 bases). This CDR3 has 12 residues. V lost 6 bases and J 5 bases, leaving 11 bases between the germline ends. CDR3 in amino acids: CASSNRVHEQYF. As DNA, the CDR3 is TGTGCCAGCAGCAACAGGGTCCACGAGCAGTACTTC.

This sequence joins TRBV7-9 and TRBJ2-7; D is undetermined. The CDR3 runs to 12 residues. Germline values: CDR1 SEHNR, CDR2 FQNEAQ (reference sequence). V lost 5 bases and J lost 2, with 7 bases in between. The CDR3, as DNA: TGTGCCAGCAGCCCTGGGCCCTACGAGCAGTACTTC. The encoded protein is CASSPGPYEQYF.

DNA for the CDR3: TGCAGCGCTTTGACAGGGAGGAAGAACACTGAAGCTTTCTTT. Amino acids: CSALTGRKNTEAFF. The gene calls are TRBV29-1 and TRBJ1-1; 7 nucleotides match TRBD1. The CDR3 extends over 14 amino acids. The V segment lost 7 bases and the J segment 1 base; nucleotides outside the gene matches: 9. Germline values: CDR1 SQVTM, CDR2 ANQGSEA.

This chain links TRBV9 with TRBJ2-3; 8 bases agree with TRBD1. J gave up 2 bases and V 0 bases, and 5 bases lay outside the gene matches. From germline, CDR1 is SGDLS and CDR2 YYNGEE. This CDR3 has 16 residues. CDR3 protein: CASSVGLDRVTDTQYF. The CDR3 DNA reads TGTGCCAGCAGCGTAGGGTTGGACAGGGTCACAGATACGCAGTATTTT.

The CDR3 sequence is CASSDTGYAQPQHF. CDR3 nucleotide sequence: TGTGCCAGCAGCGATACAGGGTACGCCCAGCCCCAGCATTTT. The rearrangement links TRBV6-5 to TRBJ1-5; maybe TRBD1 (6 bases). Germline assignment: CDR1 MNHEY and CDR2 SVGAGI. CDR3 length: 14 amino acids. V lost 6 bases and J 7 bases, leaving 16 bases between the germline ends.